A selection of T cell receptor beta chains follows, all from one sample in a study of shared clonotypes between healthy human individuals. Measured with immunoSEQ multiplex PCR; TCRdb has only the in-frame clones, and not every one. The sample contains approximately 470,000 clones, roughly 80% of which appear only once. Sequencing was carried out using PBMCs. The source of these receptors is a middle-aged woman in good health. Some clones in this sample may be carry-over from other donors' samples. Both conserved end residues are trimmed from each CDR3. Clone size is not always given. Where it is, it says once, few, many or a class for expanded clones.

v_call | clone_size | cdr3_aa
TRBV5-1 | many | ASSLTETYGYT
TRBV18 | NA | ASSPLGTGGSDTQY
TRBV9 | NA | ASSVDSGGTGELF
TRBV10-3 | NA | AITPGLGMTTQY
TRBV15 | few | ATSRGSGAGGTDTQY
TRBV2 | NA | ASSAPSSYNEQF
TRBV6-6 | few | ASTTWDRGSNQPQH
TRBV28 | NA | ASSLPDRGRTKNIQY
TRBV5-1 | NA | ASSAGLAGGLLEVEF
TRBV7-3 | NA | ASSLSGGAWETQY
TRBV14 | NA | ASSRRWSGNSPLH
TRBV7-2 | NA | ASSLGGGRVTRTQY
TRBV5-1 | few | ASSTDRVMNTEAF
TRBV7-9 | NA | ASSLGAGPQNTIY
TRBV6-4 | NA | ASSYSQGIYEQY
TRBV5-1 | NA | ASSWGSGRAPVEDTQY
TRBV7-6 | NA | ASNPGLNSGNTIY
TRBV28 | NA | ASSLGGTGGGNEQF
TRBV28 | NA | ASSLGATSSYEQY
TRBV6-5 | NA | ASTLGSGYGNTIY
TRBV7-9 | NA | ASSLVETGELF
TRBV4-2 | NA | ASSPGSAGGYEQY
TRBV19 | once | ASSTTTVSYEQY
TRBV6-6 | NA | ASKRTGEGNQPQH
TRBV5-1 | once | ASSRSGREGTDTQY
TRBV5-1 | NA | ASSLGTGYNEKLF
TRBV4-1 | NA | ASSQDQGGAGETQY
TRBV7-2 | NA | ASSFLGSTQY
TRBV2 | few | ASSVERGYEQY
TRBV19 | NA | ASSTTANQPQH
TRBV18 | NA | ASSPGGDSGNTIY
TRBV20-1 | NA | SARENNEQF
TRBV7-3 | NA | ASSSPGQANEKLF
TRBV7-3 | NA | ASSPGTPGETQY
TRBV10-3 | NA | AIKLDGGTDTQY
TRBV5-6 | NA | ASSASGSYDTGELF
TRBV9 | once | ASSVEGDRTEAF
TRBV5-4 | once | ASSLDGSGANVLT
TRBV11-2 | NA | ASSPGHLSSGANVLT
TRBV7-8 | once | ASSLAGDLGVEAF
TRBV4-2 | NA | ASSYLASGGTDTQY
TRBV11-3 | NA | ASSPRAGGDGDTQY
TRBV10-3 | NA | AGGDTRNTIY
TRBV5-1 | NA | ASSLRQGTDTQY
TRBV5-8 | NA | ASSLSEGSEQY
TRBV5-1 | NA | ASSRLADSYEQY
TRBV19 | NA | ASSINRGDTEAF
TRBV9 | NA | ASSVGIAGGSYEQY
TRBV19 | once | ASSWSFHNYGYT
TRBV10-3 | NA | AISGTNSNQPQH
TRBV5-4 | NA | ASSSTGPLYEQY
TRBV9 | NA | ASSVGTGSWETQY
TRBV5-1 | NA | ATNEGTAQETQY
TRBV5-4 | NA | ASSLDRGNYNEQF
TRBV6-6 | NA | ASSPPGAAVYEQY
TRBV18 | NA | ASSPQTEDGYT
TRBV7-9 | NA | ASSKDRGPYNEQF